The 18 T cell receptor beta chains given below trace back to one sample, sequenced in a study of neoadjuvant anti-PD-1 for oral cavity cancer. The method was immunoSEQ multiplex PCR; TCRdb's version includes in-frame clones alone and lacks a portion of them. The sample has 9,000 to 9,500 clones, 66% seen once. The starting material was tumor tissue, obtained before nivolumab (anti-PD-1) treatment. The receptors derive from a person between 40 and 85 years old with oral cavity squamous cell carcinoma.

This clone has a single count. The rearrangement links TRBV5-1 to TRBJ2-7; unclear D gene. With 4 bases removed from V and 0 bases from J, the gap between germline ends came to 8 bases. CDR1 and CDR2 (germline): SGHRS, YFSETQ. The CDR3 consists of 13 residues. CDR3 amino acids: CASSPFNSYEQYF. In DNA form, the CDR3 reads TGCGCCAGCAGCCCGTTTAACTCCTACGAGCAGTACTTC.

The V and J genes are TRBV18 and TRBJ2-7; D remains unclear. Trimming removed 5 bases from V and 2 bases from J, with 10 bases in between. Germline V gene data show CDR1 as KGHSH and CDR2 as LQKENI. The CDR3 consists of 13 residues. CDR3 residues: CASSVARTYEQYF. CDR3 nucleotides: TGTGCCAGCTCAGTTGCACGCACCTACGAGCAGTACTTC. The full variable domain, completed using reference TRBV18 and TRBJ2-7, is NAGVMQNPRHLVRRRGQEARLRCSPMKGHSHVYWYRQLPEEGLKFMVYLQKENIIDESGMPKERFSAEFPKEGPSILRIQQVVRGDSAAYFCASSVARTYEQYFGPGTRLTVT.

This clone was seen only a few times. The V call is TRBV28, the J call TRBJ2-2; possibly TRBD1 or TRBD2 for D (6 bases each). The ends were cut back, 6 bases at V and 7 bases at J, with 18 bases in the middle. Germline CDR1 and CDR2: MDHEN and SYDVKM. The CDR3 extends over 15 amino acids. DNA for the CDR3: TGTGCCAGCAGCGTCCAAGGGGGGTCCAACGGGGAGCTGTTTTTT. This gives the protein CASSVQGGSNGELFF.

This rearrangement joins TRBV7-9 to TRBJ2-5; 9 nucleotides match TRBD2. Germline loops: CDR1 SEHNR, CDR2 FQNEAQ (reference sequence). V gave up 5 bases and J gave up 4 bases; unmatched junction bases: 8. This CDR3 contains 15 residues. The CDR3 nucleotides read TGTGCCAGCAGCGCGAGCGGGAGGTTCGGAGAGACCCAGTACTTC. Protein product: CASSASGRFGETQYF.

This clone was detected once. This rearrangement joins TRBV5-6 to TRBJ1-6, with a weak D call TRBD1 (6 bases). Germline loops: CDR1 SGHDT, CDR2 YYEEEE. The CDR3 runs 18 residues. Trimming cost V 2 bases and J 2 bases, with 17 bases left between them. DNA of the CDR3: TGTGCCAGCAGCTTTGGAGCCGGGACAAAACCCTATAATTCACCCCTCCACTTT. Translation: CASSFGAGTKPYNSPLHF.

The chain combines TRBV11-2 with TRBJ1-1, with 10 bases that match TRBD1. Germline lookup yields CDR1 SGHAT and CDR2 FQNNGV. The CDR3 length is 15 residues. V trimming: 5 bases; J trimming: 4 bases; junction bases outside the gene matches: 7. CDR3 protein: CASSPRQGAVTEAFF. The CDR3 DNA sequence: TGTGCCAGCAGCCCCCGACAGGGGGCAGTCACTGAAGCTTTCTTT. Together with reference TRBV11-2 and TRBJ1-1, the CDR3 gives the full variable domain: EAGVAQSPRYKIIEKRQSVAFWCNPISGHATLYWYQQILGQGPKLLIQFQNNGVVDDSQLPKDRFSAERLKGVDSTLKIQPAKLEDSAVYLCASSPRQGAVTEAFFGQGTRLTVV.

The V call is TRBV9, the J call TRBJ2-7; 9 bases align to TRBD1. The junction had 8 bases not matched to a gene; V was cut back by 3 bases and J by 4 bases. The CDR3 spans 15 residues. From germline, CDR1 is SGDLS and CDR2 YYNGEE. The CDR3 DNA is TGTGCCAGCAGCGAGACCGGGACAGGGATGTACGAGCAGTACTTC. This codes for CASSETGTGMYEQYF.

The chain employs TRBV15 and TRBJ1-2; D not resolved. CDR1 LNHNV and CDR2 YYDKDF come from the germline V gene (reference sequence). CDR3 length: 16 residues. Trimming took off 0 bases at V and 2 bases at J, with 13 bases between the two ends. CDR3 in amino acids: CATSRDQRGLNYGYTF. In nucleotides, the CDR3 is TGTGCCACCAGCAGAGATCAGCGCGGCTTAAACTATGGCTACACCTTC.

This clone turned up a few times. The chain employs TRBV18 and TRBJ1-2; 7 nucleotides agree with TRBD1. CDR3 length equals 15 residues. Germline-derived CDR1 and CDR2 are KGHSH and LQKENI. J gave up 8 bases and V 3 bases, and 12 bases lay outside the gene matches. The CDR3 DNA follows: TGTGCCAGCTCACCTTCACAGGGGTATATGTCGGGCTACACCTTC. Amino acid sequence: CASSPSQGYMSGYTF.

The chain joins TRBV9 to TRBJ2-5; no definite D call. Deletions cut 1 base from V and 1 base from J, with 8 bases between. CDR1 is SGDLS, CDR2 YYNGEE, per germline. The CDR3 is 14 amino acids. The DNA of the CDR3 is TGTGCCAGCAGCGTATCCGCCATCCAAGAGACCCAGTACTTC. Translated: CASSVSAIQETQYF.

The rearrangement links TRBV5-6 to TRBJ1-2, with a possible D match to TRBD1 (5 bases). The germline V gene encodes CDR1 SGHDT and CDR2 YYEEEE. The V and J ends lost 4 bases and 9 bases respectively, with 19 bases between them. This CDR3 spans 14 amino acids. The CDR3 loop is CASSSAGRPYSYTF. CDR3 DNA: TGTGCCAGCAGCAGTGCGGGACGACCTTACAGCTACACCTTC.

This rearrangement joins TRBV19 to TRBJ1-2; D gene ambiguous. The CDR3 has 12 residues. Trimming stripped 5 bases from V and 4 bases from J, with 8 bases between. The germline V gene has CDR1 LNHDA and CDR2 SQIVND (reference sequence). CDR3 DNA sequence: TGTGCCAGTAGTTTGAACACCTATGGCTACACCTTC. Protein: CASSLNTYGYTF.

This clone was found once. The V call is TRBV4-1, the J call TRBJ2-7; D ambiguous. V was cut by 0 bases and J by 2 bases, with 8 bases left in between. Germline values: CDR1 MGHRA, CDR2 YSYEKL. The CDR3 contains 14 residues. CDR3 loop: CASSQDYGPYEQYF. The CDR3 DNA is TGCGCCAGCAGCCAAGATTACGGACCCTACGAGCAGTACTTC.

The chain combines TRBV11-1 with TRBJ2-3, with 8 bases identical to TRBD2. Per germline, CDR1 SGHAT and CDR2 FQDESV (reference sequence). CDR3 size: 16 residues. V shed 2 bases and J 3 bases; nucleotides not matched to a gene: 7. CDR3 sequence: CASSLIAGGSTDTQYF. The CDR3 DNA follows: TGTGCCAGCAGCTTAATCGCGGGAGGATCTACAGATACGCAGTATTTT.

The chain carries TRBV14 and TRBJ1-6; 9 bases match TRBD1. The CDR3 spans 15 residues. With 4 bases clipped from V and 7 bases from J, the junction kept 5 bases outside the gene matches. CDR1 is SGHDN, CDR2 FVKESK, per germline. The CDR3 nucleotides are TGTGCCAGCAGCCCGGAGGACAGGGGAAATTCACCCCTCCACTTT. Its protein is CASSPEDRGNSPLHF. Complete variable domain (other parts from reference TRBV14 and TRBJ1-6): EAGVTQFPSHSVIEKGQTVTLRCDPISGHDNLYWYRRVMGKEIKFLLHFVKESKQDESGMPNNRFLAERTGGTYSTLKVQPAELEDSGVYFCASSPEDRGNSPLHFGNGTRLTVT.

With regard to this clone: The identical CDR3 is also encoded by other nucleotide sequences in the sample. The rearrangement links TRBV28 to TRBJ1-2; no firm D call. The CDR3 is 14 amino acids. V was shortened by 3 bases and J by 3 bases, with 11 bases between the two germline ends. Germline lookup yields CDR1 MDHEN and CDR2 SYDVKM. CDR3 in amino acids: CASSFLDTHYGYTF. The DNA of the CDR3 is TGTGCCAGCAGTTTTCTAGACACGCACTATGGCTACACCTTC.

The rearrangement joins TRBV27 to TRBJ2-7, with 13 bases that match TRBD2. Germline V gene sequence: CDR1 MNHEY, CDR2 SMNVEV (reference sequence). This CDR3 region has 16 residues. V gave up 4 bases and J gave up 3 bases; unmatched junction bases: 6. The CDR3 DNA is TGTGCCAGCAGTTCCTGGACTAGCGGGAGTTTCTACGAGCAGTACTTC. Amino acids: CASSSWTSGSFYEQYF.

The chain uses TRBV28 and TRBJ2-2; 9 nucleotides align to TRBD1. This CDR3 region has 17 residues. CDR1 MDHEN and CDR2 SYDVKM come from the germline V gene. J was trimmed by 3 bases and V by 7 bases; bases with no gene match: 12. The DNA of the CDR3 is TGTGCCAGCAAAAGCATGCCGGGACAGGGTTACACCGGGGAGCTGTTTTTT. Protein product: CASKSMPGQGYTGELFF.